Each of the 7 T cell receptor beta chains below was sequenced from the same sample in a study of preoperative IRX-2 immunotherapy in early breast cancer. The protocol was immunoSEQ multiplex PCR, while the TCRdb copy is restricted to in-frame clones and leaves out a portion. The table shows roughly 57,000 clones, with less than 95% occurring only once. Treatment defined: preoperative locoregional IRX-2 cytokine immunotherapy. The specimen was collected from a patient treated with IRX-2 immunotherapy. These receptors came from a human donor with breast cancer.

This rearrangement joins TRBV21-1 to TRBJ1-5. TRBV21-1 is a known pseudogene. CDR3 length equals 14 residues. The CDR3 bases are TGTGCCAGCAGCAAAGAAAGGGGCGGGCAGCCCCAGCATTTT. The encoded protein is CASSKERGGQPQHF.

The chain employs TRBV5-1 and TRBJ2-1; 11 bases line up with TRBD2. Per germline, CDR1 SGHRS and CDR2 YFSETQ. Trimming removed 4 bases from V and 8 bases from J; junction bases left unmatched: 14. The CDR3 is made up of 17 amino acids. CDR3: CASSGRLAGGKVYEQFF. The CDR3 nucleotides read TGCGCCAGCAGCGGGCGGTTAGCGGGAGGGAAGGTCTATGAGCAGTTCTTC.

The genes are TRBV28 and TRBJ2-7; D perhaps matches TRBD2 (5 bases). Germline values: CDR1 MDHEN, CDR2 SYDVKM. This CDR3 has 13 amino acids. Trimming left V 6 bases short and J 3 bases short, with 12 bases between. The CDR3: CASSRGLNYEQYF. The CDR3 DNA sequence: TGTGCCAGCAGCCGAGGACTGAACTACGAGCAGTACTTC.

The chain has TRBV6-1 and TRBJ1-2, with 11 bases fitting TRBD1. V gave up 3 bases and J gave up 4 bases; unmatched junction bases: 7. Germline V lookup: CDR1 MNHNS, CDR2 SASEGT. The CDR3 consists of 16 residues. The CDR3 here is CASSEILGQGAYGYTF. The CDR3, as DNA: TGTGCCAGCAGTGAGATTCTAGGACAGGGGGCCTATGGCTACACCTTC.

CDR3 DNA: TGTGCCAGCAGTGAAGCGTCGGGGACCTATGAAGCTTTCTTT. This sequence encodes CASSEASGTYEAFF. The chain couples TRBV6-1 to TRBJ1-1, with D possibly being TRBD1 (5 bases). In germline, CDR1 is MNHNS, CDR2 SASEGT. The length of the CDR3 is 14 residues. With 0 bases removed from V and 7 bases from J, the gap between germline ends came to 12 bases.

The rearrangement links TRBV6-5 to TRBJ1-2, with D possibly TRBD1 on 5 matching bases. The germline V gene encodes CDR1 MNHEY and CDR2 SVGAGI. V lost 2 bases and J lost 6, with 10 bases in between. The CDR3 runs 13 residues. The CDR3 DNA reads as TGTGCCAGCAGTTACGAAGGGGCGAATGGCTACACCTTC. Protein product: CASSYEGANGYTF.

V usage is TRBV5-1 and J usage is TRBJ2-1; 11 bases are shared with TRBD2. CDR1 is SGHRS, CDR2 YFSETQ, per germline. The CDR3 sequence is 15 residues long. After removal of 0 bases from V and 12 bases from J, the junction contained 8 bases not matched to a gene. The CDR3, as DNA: TGCGCCAGCAGCTTGGAGACTAGCGGGGCCCAAGGGCAGTTCTTC. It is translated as CASSLETSGAQGQFF.